This entry lists 9 T cell receptor beta chains sequenced from one sample in a study of cytomegalovirus exposure and HLA in healthy donors. Repertoires were generated with immunoSEQ multiplex PCR, while TCRdb's copy carries only in-frame clones and drops some. The sample includes about 120,000 clones, approximately 95% of them seen just once. Material for sequencing was PBMCs. These TCRs come from a man aged 18 to 29 in good health and CMV-seronegative.

This chain connects TRBV4-3 to TRBJ2-1; 8 nucleotides agree with TRBD2. V lost 0 bases to trimming and J lost 3 bases; unmatched junction nucleotides: 4. CDR1 is LGHNA and CDR2 is YSLEER in the germline V gene. The CDR3 sequence is 16 residues long. Here the CDR3 DNA reads TGCGCCAGCAGCCAAGATCCGACTAGCGTCTACAATGAGCAGTTCTTC. It is translated as CASSQDPTSVYNEQFF.

The genes are TRBV9 and TRBJ1-1, with 8 nucleotides matching TRBD1. The V segment lost 4 bases and the J segment 0 bases; nucleotides outside the gene matches: 11. Germline loops: CDR1 SGDLS, CDR2 YYNGEE. The CDR3 loop spans 17 amino acids. This chain's CDR3 is CASSSSDRVGMNTEAFF. The DNA for the CDR3 is TGTGCCAGCAGCTCCTCGGACAGGGTGGGCATGAACACTGAAGCTTTCTTT.

This chain links TRBV19 with TRBJ2-7; the D gene is possibly TRBD1 (5 bases). CDR3 length: 15 residues. V lost 3 bases and J 0 bases, leaving 12 bases between the germline ends. Germline V lookup: CDR1 LNHDA, CDR2 SQIVND (reference sequence). The CDR3 DNA reads TGTGCCAGTAGTATTAGGGGCAGCAGCTCCTACGAGCAGTACTTC. It yields the protein CASSIRGSSSYEQYF.

This clone was seen a single time. This chain joins TRBV5-1 and TRBJ2-2; TRBD2 might be the D (5 bases). V was trimmed by 1 base and J by 4 bases, leaving 8 bases between them. Germline V lookup: CDR1 SGHRS, CDR2 YFSETQ. This CDR3 region has 14 residues. The CDR3 DNA sequence: TGCGCCAGCAGCTTGACAGAGGGCACCGGGGAGCTGTTTTTT. The encoded protein is CASSLTEGTGELFF.

V is TRBV6-5 and J is TRBJ1-2; D is possibly TRBD1 (5 bases). From germline, CDR1 is MNHEY and CDR2 SVGAGI. This CDR3 contains 13 residues. The V and J ends lost 7 bases and 7 bases respectively, with 16 bases between them. CDR3 in amino acids: CASNPDPGSGYTF. The CDR3 DNA sequence: TGTGCCAGCAACCCCGACCCAGGGTCTGGCTACACCTTC.

The rearrangement links TRBV9 to TRBJ1-5; 7 positions agree with TRBD1. Germline CDR1 SGDLS, CDR2 YYNGEE. The CDR3 totals 16 residues. Trimming removed 0 bases from V and 4 bases from J; junction bases left unmatched: 7. In nucleotides, the CDR3 is TGTGCCAGCAGCGTAGGAGGAGGGGGCTGGAATCAGCCCCAGCATTTT. It encodes CASSVGGGGWNQPQHF.

The V gene is TRBV9, the J gene TRBJ2-1; TRBD1 agrees at 9 bases. J lost 6 bases, V lost 0 bases, and 10 bases had no gene match. The CDR3 loop spans 17 amino acids. Germline V gene sequence: CDR1 SGDLS, CDR2 YYNGEE. In nucleotides, the CDR3 is TGTGCCAGCAGCGTAGTCGCGGGTGGACAGGGGTTCAATGAGCAGTTCTTC. Encoded protein: CASSVVAGGQGFNEQFF.

The chain couples TRBV5-4 to TRBJ2-5; a possible D gene is TRBD1 (5 bases). With 2 bases removed from V and 5 bases from J, the gap between germline ends came to 13 bases. The CDR3 has 14 amino acids. Germline CDR1 SGHNT, CDR2 YYREEE (reference sequence). This CDR3 reads CASSLEGVKETQYF. The DNA of the CDR3 is TGTGCCAGCAGCTTAGAAGGGGTTAAGGAGACCCAGTACTTC.

The chain couples TRBV9 to TRBJ1-2; TRBD1 aligns across 8 bases. The germline V gene encodes CDR1 SGDLS and CDR2 YYNGEE. Losses at the gene ends were 3 bases for V and 4 bases for J; bases not matched to a gene: 5. The CDR3 totals 14 residues. DNA for the CDR3: TGTGCCAGCAGCGCTACAGGGGGAAGCTATGGCTACACCTTC. It specifies CASSATGGSYGYTF.